The clone carrying this T cell receptor (beta chain) has just one count. What it recognizes is unknown. The record originates from a study of cytomegalovirus exposure and HLA in healthy donors. The protocol was immunoSEQ multiplex PCR, while the TCRdb copy is restricted to in-frame clones and leaves out a portion. The profile shows fewer than 200,000 clones, roughly 80% of them singletons. Study-level results: There were a few CMV-associated chains whose specificity for CMV antigens was confirmed in vitro.

Sample: PBMCs. The receptor was derived from a woman under 30 in good health and CMV-seropositive.

The DNA of the CDR3 is TGTGCCAGCAGCTCGGACAAGGTAATACTACGAGAGCAGTACTTC. It specifies CASSSDKVILREQYF. The rearrangement uses TRBV5-6 and TRBJ2-7, with a possible D match to TRBD1 (5 bases). The germline V gene encodes CDR1 SGHDT and CDR2 YYEEEE. V shed 3 bases and J shed 7 bases, with 20 bases lying between them. This CDR3 has 15 residues.